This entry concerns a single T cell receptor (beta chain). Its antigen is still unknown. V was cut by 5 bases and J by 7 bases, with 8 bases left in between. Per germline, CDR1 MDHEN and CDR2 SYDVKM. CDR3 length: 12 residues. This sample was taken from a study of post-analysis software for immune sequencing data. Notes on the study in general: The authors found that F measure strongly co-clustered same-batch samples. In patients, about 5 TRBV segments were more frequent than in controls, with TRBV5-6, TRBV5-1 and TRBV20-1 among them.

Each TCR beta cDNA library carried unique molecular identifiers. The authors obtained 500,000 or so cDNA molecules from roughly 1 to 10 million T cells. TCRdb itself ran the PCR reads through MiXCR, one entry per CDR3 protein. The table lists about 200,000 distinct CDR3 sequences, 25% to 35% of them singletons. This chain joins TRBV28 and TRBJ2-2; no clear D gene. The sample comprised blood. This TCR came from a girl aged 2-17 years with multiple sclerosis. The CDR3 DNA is TGTGCCAGCAGTAATAGGGTCGGGGAGCTGTTTTTT. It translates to CASSNRVGELFF. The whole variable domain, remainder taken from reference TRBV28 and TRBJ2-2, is DVKVTQSSRYLVKRTGEKVFLECVQDMDHENMFWYRQDPGLGLRLIYFSYDVKMKEKGDIPEGYSVSREKKERFSLILESASTNQTSMYLCASSNRVGELFFGEGSRLTVL.